This is a list of T cell receptor beta chains from one sample in a study of cytomegalovirus exposure and HLA in healthy donors. The data were produced by immunoSEQ multiplex PCR, yet TCRdb's version contains in-frame clones alone and is incomplete. The sample comprises roughly 100,000 clones, roughly 86% of which are singletons, and about 9.4% rests with the top ten. Sequencing input: PBMCs. The receptors were sampled from a human donor in good health. The CDR3 runs from the conserved cysteine through the conserved F or W. D genes are given only for firm matches. Size tells how often a clone was seen (once, few, many) or the class of an expanded clone, and some rows leave it out.

. | 15 | TRBD1 | TRBV7-2 | CASSFGTGGNLEAFF
once | 16 | TRBD2 | TRBV7-3 | CASSLMGLAGTDTQYF
. | 16 | TRBD1 | TRBV19 | CASSIGTGLYTGELFF
. | 14 | TRBD1 | TRBV7-2 | CASTRDRLNPEQYF
. | 16 | TRBD1 | TRBV7-9 | CASSLGWGDRNQPQHF
. | 14 | . | TRBV14 | CASSQGSLTHGYTF
once | 15 | TRBD2 | TRBV4-3 | CASSQGSGLPYEQYF
. | 12 | TRBD2 | TRBV29-1 | CSVNVPGGEQFF
. | 14 | TRBD1 | TRBV29-1 | CSVGGGTGVDEQFF
. | 16 | . | TRBV5-6 | CASSLVSGRGGDEQFF
. | 13 | . | TRBV9 | CASSLRGGYEQYF
. | 16 | . | TRBV6-6 | CASSYSVVDRAEGNTF
. | 15 | TRBD1 | TRBV27 | CASSLSQGANTEAFF
few | 11 | . | TRBV20-1 | CSTVPVTEAFF
. | 14 | . | TRBV14 | CASSHRQLYNEQFF
. | 15 | TRBD1 | TRBV30 | CAWSVRVTGLNEQFF
. | 15 | . | TRBV18 | CASSPNSRGPYGYTF
. | 16 | TRBD2 | TRBV5-1 | CASSPTIAGGPGEQYF
. | 16 | . | TRBV7-8 | CASSSYRVPGANVLTF
. | 17 | TRBD2 | TRBV7-8 | CASSMGLAGTINNEQFF
. | 18 | TRBD2 | TRBV7-6 | CASSSETSGTAVTDTQYF
. | 16 | TRBD1 | TRBV7-2 | CASSQEQGGIDQPQHF
. | 15 | TRBD2 | TRBV18 | CASSRGLAGEGEQFF
. | 11 | . | TRBV6-4 | CASAGNGGYTF
few | 15 | . | TRBV7-6 | CASSYEAGPYTEAFF